This record covers a single T cell receptor (beta chain). TCRdb's table, derived via immunoSEQ multiplex PCR, lists solely in-frame clones and lacks some. The table has about 21,000 clones, roughly 33% seen once. The source of the sample is a study of graft-versus-host responses after intestinal transplantation. Irradiated stimulators labeled with violet dye, around 200,000 in number, were plated with around 200,000 CFSE-labeled responders. J was trimmed by 6 bases and V by 7 bases; bases with no gene match: 3. The CDR3 loop spans 12 amino acids. Germline loops: CDR1 WSHSY, CDR2 SAAADI. This TCR derives from a human patient who received an intestinal transplant. The source was alloreactive CD8+ T cells from a mixed lymphocyte reaction culture, collected before intestinal transplant. Indicated subset: CFSE-low proliferating T cells sorted from roughly six-day pre-transplant mixed lymphocyte reaction (GvH or HvG direction). This chain connects TRBV10-2 to TRBJ2-3, with TRBD2 matching over 8 bases. In nucleotides, the CDR3 is TGCGCCAGCACCGGGGGGGTGGATACGCAGTATTTT. Its protein is CASTGGVDTQYF.